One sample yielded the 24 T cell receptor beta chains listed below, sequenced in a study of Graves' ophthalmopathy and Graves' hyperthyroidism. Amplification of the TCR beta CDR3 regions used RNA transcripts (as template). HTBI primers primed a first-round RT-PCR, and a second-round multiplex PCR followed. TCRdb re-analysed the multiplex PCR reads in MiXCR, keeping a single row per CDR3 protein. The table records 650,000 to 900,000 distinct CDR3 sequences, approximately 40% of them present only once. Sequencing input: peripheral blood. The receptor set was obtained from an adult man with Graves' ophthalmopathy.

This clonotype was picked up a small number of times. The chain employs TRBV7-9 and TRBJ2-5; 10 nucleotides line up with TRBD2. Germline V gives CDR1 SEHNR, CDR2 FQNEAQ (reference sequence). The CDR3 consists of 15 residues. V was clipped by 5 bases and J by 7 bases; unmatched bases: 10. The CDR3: CASSHRAGGARTQYF. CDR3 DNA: TGTGCCAGCAGCCACCGAGCGGGGGGGGCTCGGACCCAGTACTTC.

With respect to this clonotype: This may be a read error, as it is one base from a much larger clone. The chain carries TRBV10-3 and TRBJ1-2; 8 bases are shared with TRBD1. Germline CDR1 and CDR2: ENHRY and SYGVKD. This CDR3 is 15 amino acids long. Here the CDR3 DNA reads TGTGCCATCAGTGAGTCGACAGGGGTCTCAGGTGGCCACACCTTC. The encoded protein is CAISESTGVSGGHTF.

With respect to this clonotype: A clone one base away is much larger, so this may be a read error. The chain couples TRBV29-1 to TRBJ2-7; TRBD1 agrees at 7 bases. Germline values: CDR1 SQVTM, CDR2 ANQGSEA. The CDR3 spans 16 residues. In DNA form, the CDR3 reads TGCAGCGTTGAAGAAGGGGGCGCCTTACTCGGCTACGGGCAGTACTTC. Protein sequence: CSVEEGGALLGYGQYF.

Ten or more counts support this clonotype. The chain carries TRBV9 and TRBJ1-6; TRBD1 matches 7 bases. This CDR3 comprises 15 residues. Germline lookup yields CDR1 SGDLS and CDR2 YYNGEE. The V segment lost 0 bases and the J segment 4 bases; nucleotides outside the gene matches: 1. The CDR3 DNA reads TGTGCCAGCAGCGTAGAGGACAGGTATAATTCACCCCTCCACTTT. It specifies CASSVEDRYNSPLHF.

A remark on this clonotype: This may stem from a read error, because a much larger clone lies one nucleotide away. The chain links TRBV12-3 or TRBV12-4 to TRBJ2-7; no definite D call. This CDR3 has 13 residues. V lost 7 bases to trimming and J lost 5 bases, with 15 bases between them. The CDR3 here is CASNSQGFNEQYF. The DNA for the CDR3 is TGTGCCAGCAACTCTCAAGGGTTCAACGAGCAGTACTTC.

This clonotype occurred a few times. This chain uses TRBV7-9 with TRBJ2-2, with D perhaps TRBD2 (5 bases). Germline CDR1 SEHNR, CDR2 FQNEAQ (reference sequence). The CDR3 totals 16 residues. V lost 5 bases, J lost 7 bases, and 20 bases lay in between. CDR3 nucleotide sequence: TGTGCCAGCAGCCCCTCTGGTAGCGAGCGATTCGGGGAGCTGTTTTTT. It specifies CASSPSGSERFGELFF.

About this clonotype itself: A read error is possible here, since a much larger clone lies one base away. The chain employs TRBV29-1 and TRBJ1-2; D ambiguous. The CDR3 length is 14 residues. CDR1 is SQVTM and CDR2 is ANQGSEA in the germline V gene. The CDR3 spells CGVESGPGHDGYTF. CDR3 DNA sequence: TGCGGCGTTGAATCCGGGCCAGGTCACGATGGCTACACCTTC. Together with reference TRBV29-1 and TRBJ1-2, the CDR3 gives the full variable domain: SAVISQKPSRDICQRGTSLTIQCQVDSQVTMMFWYRQQPGQSLTLIATANQGSEATYESGFVIDKFPISRPNLTFSTLTVSNMSPEDSSIYLCGVESGPGHDGYTFGSGTRLTVV.

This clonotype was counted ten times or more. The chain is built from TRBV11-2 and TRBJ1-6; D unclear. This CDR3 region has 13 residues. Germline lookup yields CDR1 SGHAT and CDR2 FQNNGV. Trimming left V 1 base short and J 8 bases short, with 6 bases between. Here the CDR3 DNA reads TGTGCCAGCAGCTTAGCGCGTGATTCACCCCTCCACTTT. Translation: CASSLARDSPLHF.

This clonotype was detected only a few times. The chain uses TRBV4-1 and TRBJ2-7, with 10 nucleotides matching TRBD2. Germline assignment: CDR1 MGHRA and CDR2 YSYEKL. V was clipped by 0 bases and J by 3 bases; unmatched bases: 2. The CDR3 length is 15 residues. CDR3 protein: CASSQEERGGYEQYF. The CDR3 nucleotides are TGCGCCAGCAGCCAAGAGGAGCGGGGGGGCTACGAGCAGTACTTC.

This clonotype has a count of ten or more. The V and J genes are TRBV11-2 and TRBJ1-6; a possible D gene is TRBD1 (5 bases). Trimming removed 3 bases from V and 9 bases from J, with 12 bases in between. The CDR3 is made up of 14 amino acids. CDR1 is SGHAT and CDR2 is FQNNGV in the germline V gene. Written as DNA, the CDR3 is TGTGCCAGCAGCTTCCGCCCCGGGGGTTCACCCCTCCACTTT. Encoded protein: CASSFRPGGSPLHF.

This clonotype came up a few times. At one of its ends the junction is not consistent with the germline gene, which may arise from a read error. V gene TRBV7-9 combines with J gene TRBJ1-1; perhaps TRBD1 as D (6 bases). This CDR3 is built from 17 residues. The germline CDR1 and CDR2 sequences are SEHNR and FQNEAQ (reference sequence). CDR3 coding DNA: TGCGCCAGCAGCCAAGAAGGGGTGTTACAGGGGAACACTGAAGCTTTCTTT. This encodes CASSQEGVLQGNTEAFF.

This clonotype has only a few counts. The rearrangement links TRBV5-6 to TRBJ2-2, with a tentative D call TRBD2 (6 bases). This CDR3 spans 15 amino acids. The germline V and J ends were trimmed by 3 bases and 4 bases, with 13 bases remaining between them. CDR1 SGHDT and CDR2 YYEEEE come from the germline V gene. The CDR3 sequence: CASSSGTLFTGELFF. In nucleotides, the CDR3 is TGTGCCAGCAGCTCCGGGACTCTTTTCACCGGGGAGCTGTTTTTT.

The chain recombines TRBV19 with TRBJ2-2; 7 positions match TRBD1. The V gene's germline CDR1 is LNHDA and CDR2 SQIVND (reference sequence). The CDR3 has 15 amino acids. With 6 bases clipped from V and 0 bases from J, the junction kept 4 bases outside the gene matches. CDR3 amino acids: CASRGQTSNTGELFF. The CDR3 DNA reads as TGTGCCAGTAGGGGACAGACCTCGAACACCGGGGAGCTGTTTTTT. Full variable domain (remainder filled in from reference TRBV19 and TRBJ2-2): DGGITQSPKYLFRKEGQNVTLSCEQNLNHDAMYWYRQDPGQGLRLIYYSQIVNDFQKGDIAEGYSVSREKKESFPLTVTSAQKNPTAFYLCASRGQTSNTGELFFGEGSRLTVL.

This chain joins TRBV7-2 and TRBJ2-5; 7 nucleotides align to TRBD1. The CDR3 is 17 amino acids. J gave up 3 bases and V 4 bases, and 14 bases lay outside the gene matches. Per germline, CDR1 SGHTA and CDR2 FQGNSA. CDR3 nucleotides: TGTGCCAGCAGCTACTACACAGGGGTGTATTTTGAAGAGACCCAGTACTTC. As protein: CASSYYTGVYFEETQYF. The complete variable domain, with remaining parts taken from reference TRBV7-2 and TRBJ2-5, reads GAGVSQSPSNKVTEKGKDVELRCDPISGHTALYWYRQSLGQGLEFLIYFQGNSAPDKSGLPSDRFSAERTGGSVSTLTIQRTQQEDSAVYLCASSYYTGVYFEETQYFGPGTRLLVL.

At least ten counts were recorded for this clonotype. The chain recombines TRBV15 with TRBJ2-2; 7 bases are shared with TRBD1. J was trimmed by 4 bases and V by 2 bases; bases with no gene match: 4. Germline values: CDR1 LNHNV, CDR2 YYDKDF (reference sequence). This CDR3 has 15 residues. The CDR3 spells CATSRRSGGTGELFF. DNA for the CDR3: TGTGCCACCAGCAGACGATCAGGGGGCACCGGGGAGCTGTTTTTT.

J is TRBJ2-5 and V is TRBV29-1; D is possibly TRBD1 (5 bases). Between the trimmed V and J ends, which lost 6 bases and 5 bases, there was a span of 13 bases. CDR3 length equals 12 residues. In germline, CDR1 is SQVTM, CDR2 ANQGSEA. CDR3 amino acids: CSVLQGRETQYF. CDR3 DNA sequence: TGCAGCGTGCTGCAGGGCCGGGAGACCCAGTACTTC.

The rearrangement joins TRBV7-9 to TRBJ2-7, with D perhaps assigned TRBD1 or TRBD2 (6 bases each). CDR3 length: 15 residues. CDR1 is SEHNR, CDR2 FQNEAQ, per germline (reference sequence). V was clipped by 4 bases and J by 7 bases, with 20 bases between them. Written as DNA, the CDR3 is TGTGCCAGCAGCTCCTGGAGGGGGAGCTTGGGGGAGCAGTACTTC. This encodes CASSSWRGSLGEQYF.

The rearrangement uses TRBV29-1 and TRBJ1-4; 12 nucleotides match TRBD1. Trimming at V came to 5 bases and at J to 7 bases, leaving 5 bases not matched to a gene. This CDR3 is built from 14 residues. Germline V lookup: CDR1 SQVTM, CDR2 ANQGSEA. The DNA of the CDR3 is TGCAGCGTTCCGGGACAGGGGGCCGTTGAAAAACTGTTTTTT. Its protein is CSVPGQGAVEKLFF. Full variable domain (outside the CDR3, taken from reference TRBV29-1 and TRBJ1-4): SAVISQKPSRDICQRGTSLTIQCQVDSQVTMMFWYRQQPGQSLTLIATANQGSEATYESGFVIDKFPISRPNLTFSTLTVSNMSPEDSSIYLCSVPGQGAVEKLFFGSGTQLSVL.

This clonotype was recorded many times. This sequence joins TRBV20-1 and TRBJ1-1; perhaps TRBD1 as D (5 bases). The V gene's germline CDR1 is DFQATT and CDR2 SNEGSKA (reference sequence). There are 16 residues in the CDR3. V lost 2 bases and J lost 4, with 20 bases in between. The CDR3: CSARNPGLKKGTEAFF. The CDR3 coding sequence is TGCAGTGCTAGAAATCCGGGACTTAAAAAGGGCACTGAAGCTTTCTTT.

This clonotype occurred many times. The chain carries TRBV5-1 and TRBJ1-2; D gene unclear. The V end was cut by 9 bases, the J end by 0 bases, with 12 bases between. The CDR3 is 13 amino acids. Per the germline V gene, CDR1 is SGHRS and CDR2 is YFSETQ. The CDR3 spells CATRRDSNYGYTF. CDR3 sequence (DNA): TGCGCCACCCGACGGGATTCTAACTATGGCTACACCTTC. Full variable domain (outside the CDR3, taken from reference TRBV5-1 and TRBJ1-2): KAGVTQTPRYLIKTRGQQVTLSCSPISGHRSVSWYQQTPGQGLQFLFEYFSETQRNKGNFPGRFSGRQFSNSRSEMNVSTLELGDSALYLCATRRDSNYGYTFGSGTRLTVV.

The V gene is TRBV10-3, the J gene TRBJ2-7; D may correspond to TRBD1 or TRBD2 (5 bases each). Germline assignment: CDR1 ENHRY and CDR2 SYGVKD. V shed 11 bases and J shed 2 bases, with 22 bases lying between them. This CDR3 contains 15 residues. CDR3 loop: CAWSPVRDGTYEQYF. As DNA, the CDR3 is TGTGCCTGGAGTCCCGTCCGGGACGGAACCTACGAGCAGTACTTC.

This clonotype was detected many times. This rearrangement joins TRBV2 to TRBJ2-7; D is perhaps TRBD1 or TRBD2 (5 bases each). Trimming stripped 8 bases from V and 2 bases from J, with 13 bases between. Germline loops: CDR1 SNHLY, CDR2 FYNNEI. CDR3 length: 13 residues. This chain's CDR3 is CASGNQGPYEQYF. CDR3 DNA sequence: TGTGCCAGCGGGAATCAGGGACCCTACGAGCAGTACTTC.

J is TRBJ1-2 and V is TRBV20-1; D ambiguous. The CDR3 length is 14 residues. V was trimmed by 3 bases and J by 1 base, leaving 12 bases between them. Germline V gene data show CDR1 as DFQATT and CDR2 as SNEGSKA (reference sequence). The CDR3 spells CSARPDLINYGYTF. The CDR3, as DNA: TGCAGTGCTAGGCCCGACCTTATTAACTATGGCTACACCTTC.

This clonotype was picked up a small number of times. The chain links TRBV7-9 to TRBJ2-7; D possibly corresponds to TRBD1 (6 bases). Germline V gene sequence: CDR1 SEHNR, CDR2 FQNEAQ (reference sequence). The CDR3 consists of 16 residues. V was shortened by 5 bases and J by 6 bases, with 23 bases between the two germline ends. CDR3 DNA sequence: TGTGCCAGCAGCCCAGGGGTGGGTTCTAATGCCGCCGAGCAGTACTTC. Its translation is CASSPGVGSNAAEQYF.